The 28 T cell receptor beta chains listed next were all sequenced from one sample in a study of early T cells in non-severe SARS-CoV-2 infection. In TCRdb, the 5' RACE reads were re-called with MiXCR into one record per CDR3 protein. The top ten clones hold approximately 6.5% of a sample with approximately 56,000 distinct CDR3 sequences, approximately 10% of them seen once. The sequenced sample was whole blood. The source of these receptors is an adult who was a healthcare worker with PCR-confirmed SARS-CoV-2 infection or an uninfected control (not recorded which).

The table lists this clonotype with many counts. The CDR3 nucleotides read TGTGCCAGCTCACGTAGCGGGGATCTCTACAATGAGCAGTTCTTC. Translation: CASSRSGDLYNEQFF. This chain uses TRBV18 with TRBJ2-1; 8 positions agree with TRBD2. The CDR3 is 15 residues long. Germline V gene lookup returns CDR1 KGHSH and CDR2 LQKENI. Unmatched junction bases numbered 5, after V lost 4 bases and J lost 3 bases.

In this sample, this clonotype turned up many times. This chain uses TRBV25-1 with TRBJ2-5; no definite D call. CDR1 and CDR2 from the germline V gene are MGHDK and SYGVNS. V lost 3 bases, J lost 4 bases, and 6 bases lay in between. There are 12 residues in the CDR3. CDR3 residues: CASSEFRETQYF. The CDR3 DNA follows: TGTGCCAGCAGTGAGTTTCGAGAGACCCAGTACTTC.

This clonotype appeared many times. The chain combines TRBV7-3 with TRBJ2-3; no firm D call. Germline V CDR1 and CDR2: SGHTA, FQGTGA. The CDR3 extends over 14 amino acids. With 1 base removed from V and 10 bases from J, the gap between germline ends came to 15 bases. The CDR3 spells CASSLISGEGSQYF. The CDR3 coding sequence is TGTGCCAGCAGCTTAATATCCGGCGAAGGTTCGCAGTATTTT.

This clonotype occurred a few times. This rearrangement joins TRBV5-1 to TRBJ2-2; TRBD2 is a possible D gene (6 bases). This CDR3 is built from 15 residues. Germline V gives CDR1 SGHRS, CDR2 YFSETQ. V lost 2 bases, J lost 6 bases, and 14 bases lay in between. The CDR3 sequence is CASSLGGADAGELFF. CDR3 nucleotide sequence: TGCGCCAGCAGCTTAGGCGGGGCCGACGCCGGGGAGCTGTTTTTT.

This clonotype came up many times. This rearrangement joins TRBV29-1 to TRBJ2-7; D possibly uses TRBD1 or TRBD2 (5 bases each). Germline CDR1 is SQVTM and CDR2 is ANQGSEA. The CDR3 sequence is 11 residues long. Trimming stripped 2 bases from V and 7 bases from J, with 9 bases between. The CDR3 nucleotides are TGCAGCGTTGAATGGGGGTGGGAGCAGTACTTC. Translating it yields CSVEWGWEQYF.

There are a few counts of this clonotype. The rearrangement links TRBV5-1 to TRBJ2-5; a possible D gene is TRBD1 (7 bases). From germline, CDR1 is SGHRS and CDR2 YFSETQ. The CDR3 loop spans 14 amino acids. Trimming stripped 2 bases from V and 5 bases from J, with 13 bases between. CDR3 nucleotide sequence: TGCGCCAGCAGCTTTCACGCAGGGGGGGAGACCCAGTACTTC. Translating it yields CASSFHAGGETQYF.

The chain joins TRBV7-3 to TRBJ2-7; D possibly corresponds to TRBD2 (7 bases). CDR1 SGHTA and CDR2 FQGTGA come from the germline V gene. The CDR3 spans 17 residues. Trimming pared 5 bases from V and 2 bases from J, leaving 22 bases between. The CDR3 bases are TGTGCCAGCAGCGGAGGGGGTCCGGGACTACCCCCCTACGAGCAGTACTTC. This codes for CASSGGGPGLPPYEQYF.

Ten or more counts support this clonotype. J is TRBJ1-2 and V is TRBV6-1; weak D call: TRBD1 (6 bases). Trimming took off 0 bases at V and 6 bases at J, with 17 bases between the two ends. Germline assignment: CDR1 MNHNS and CDR2 SASEGT. The CDR3 is made up of 16 amino acids. The CDR3 DNA reads as TGTGCCAGCAGTGAAGCGGGGGCCTCTCATAAGGATGGCTACACCTTC. Its protein is CASSEAGASHKDGYTF.

This clonotype has ten or more counts. The chain has TRBV20-1 and TRBJ2-2, with 8 nucleotides matching TRBD1. V lost 3 bases to trimming and J lost 3 bases; unmatched junction nucleotides: 6. This CDR3 region has 15 residues. CDR1 is DFQATT, CDR2 SNEGSKA, per germline (reference sequence). Here the CDR3 reads CSARGRQGYTGELFF. The DNA for the CDR3 is TGCAGTGCTAGGGGACGACAGGGGTACACCGGGGAGCTGTTTTTT.

The chain has TRBV12-3 or TRBV12-4 and TRBJ2-7, with D possibly being TRBD1 (6 bases). V was trimmed by 4 bases and J by 2 bases, leaving 6 bases between them. The CDR3 is 12 amino acids. The CDR3 loop reads CASSWDTYEQYF. The DNA for the CDR3 is TGTGCCAGCAGTTGGGACACCTACGAGCAGTACTTC.

There are a few counts of this clonotype. The CDR3 nucleotides are TGTGCCAGCAGCTTGGTCATTTGGGGAGAGACCCAGTACTTC. The encoded protein is CASSLVIWGETQYF. The chain is built from TRBV5-8 and TRBJ2-5; no clear D. This CDR3 has 14 residues. Germline V lookup: CDR1 SGHTS, CDR2 YDEGEE. Trimming pared 0 bases from V and 4 bases from J, leaving 10 bases between.

The rearrangement joins TRBV10-3 to TRBJ2-7; the match to TRBD1 covers 7 bases. This CDR3 comprises 14 residues. V dropped 5 bases and J dropped 0; count of bases not matched to a gene: 4. Germline assignment: CDR1 ENHRY and CDR2 SYGVKD. CDR3 DNA sequence: TGTGCCATCAGTAGGGACAGTTCCTCCTACGAGCAGTACTTC. This gives the protein CAISRDSSSYEQYF.

A few counts support this clonotype. The chain joins TRBV5-1 to TRBJ2-1; TRBD2 matches at 10 bases. The germline gives CDR1 SGHRS, CDR2 YFSETQ. Unmatched junction bases numbered 6, after V lost 3 bases and J lost 3 bases. The CDR3 covers 16 residues. The CDR3 DNA is TGCGCCAGCAGCTCTTATGGACTAGCGGACTACAATGAGCAGTTCTTC. Translated, it gives CASSSYGLADYNEQFF.

This clonotype was counted only a few times. DNA for the CDR3: TGTGCCAGCAGTTTCGGGGGCCTCACCGATTATTCACCCCTCCACTTT. It translates to CASSFGGLTDYSPLHF. This sequence joins TRBV27 and TRBJ1-6, with D perhaps matching TRBD1 (6 bases). The germline V gene has CDR1 MNHEY and CDR2 SMNVEV (reference sequence). Trimming took 3 bases from V and 8 from J, leaving 17 bases between them. CDR3 size: 16 residues.

This clonotype appeared many times. The chain joins TRBV11-3 to TRBJ2-3; 8 bases line up with TRBD1. This CDR3 comprises 15 residues. J gave up 1 base and V 3 bases, and 3 bases lay outside the gene matches. The germline V gene encodes CDR1 SGHNT and CDR2 YENEEA. The CDR3 nucleotides are TGTGCCAGCAGCTTCGGACAGGGAGGCACAGATACGCAGTATTTT. Amino acid sequence: CASSFGQGGTDTQYF.

In this sample, this clonotype turned up many times. This chain uses TRBV5-1 with TRBJ1-1, with TRBD1 as a possible D gene (5 bases). Germline V gene sequence: CDR1 SGHRS, CDR2 YFSETQ. This CDR3 contains 14 residues. The germline V and J ends were trimmed by 7 bases and 5 bases, with 18 bases remaining between them. The CDR3 DNA is TGCGCCAGCTCCAAATCCACAGGAAAAACTGAAGCTTTCTTT. This gives the protein CASSKSTGKTEAFF.

The rearrangement links TRBV3-1 to TRBJ2-7, with D perhaps matching TRBD1 (5 bases). The V and J ends lost 0 bases and 1 base respectively, with 7 bases between them. The germline V gene encodes CDR1 LGHDT and CDR2 YNNKEL (reference sequence). The length of the CDR3 is 14 residues. The CDR3 DNA is TGTGCCAGCAGCCAAGAAACAGGATCCTACGAGCAGTACTTC. It translates to CASSQETGSYEQYF.

This clonotype has more than one count but fewer than ten. This chain uses TRBV29-1 with TRBJ2-2; D possibly corresponds to TRBD1 (5 bases). Germline loops: CDR1 SQVTM, CDR2 ANQGSEA. V shed 0 bases and J shed 3 bases, with 26 bases lying between them. This CDR3 has 20 residues. The DNA for the CDR3 is TGCAGCGTTGAAGATCGTCACTTCCTGGGGCAGGGTGGTGACACCGGGGAGCTGTTTTTT. Translation gives CSVEDRHFLGQGGDTGELFF.

This clonotype showed up many times. The V call is TRBV4-3, the J call TRBJ2-3, with a possible D match to TRBD2 (6 bases). The germline V gene encodes CDR1 LGHNA and CDR2 YSLEER. The CDR3 sequence is 18 residues long. V lost 3 bases and J 0 bases, leaving 19 bases between the germline ends. The CDR3 spells CASSQHTLADPSTDTQYF. As DNA, the CDR3 is TGCGCCAGCAGCCAGCACACTTTAGCGGATCCTAGCACAGATACGCAGTATTTT.

The chain uses TRBV6-5 and TRBJ1-2; 7 positions match TRBD1. The CDR3 has 15 amino acids. V lost 6 bases and J lost 5; bases outside the gene matches: 12. Germline V CDR1 and CDR2: MNHEY, SVGAGI. The DNA of the CDR3 is TGTGCCAGCAGAAAGACAGGGTACGATTTGTATGGCTACACCTTC. Translation gives CASRKTGYDLYGYTF.

The V gene is TRBV6-6, the J gene TRBJ1-1, with D hard to call. This CDR3 is built from 14 residues. V gave up 7 bases and J gave up 0 bases, with 12 bases separating them. The germline CDR1 and CDR2 sequences are MNHNY and SVGAGI (reference sequence). In DNA, the CDR3 is TGTGCCAGCATATACGGGCAGATGAACACTGAAGCTTTCTTT. The encoded protein is CASIYGQMNTEAFF.

This clonotype came up many times. This sequence joins TRBV6-1 and TRBJ1-5, with a weak D call TRBD1 (5 bases). V was cut by 5 bases and J by 0 bases, with 11 bases left in between. CDR3 length equals 15 residues. Germline CDR1 and CDR2: MNHNS and SASEGT. DNA of the CDR3: TGTGCCAGCAGTCCCGGTGGGGGTAGCAATCAGCCCCAGCATTTT. Amino acid sequence: CASSPGGGSNQPQHF.

The chain carries TRBV7-3 and TRBJ2-3, with 8 bases that match TRBD1. Germline V gives CDR1 SGHTA, CDR2 FQGTGA. V shed 4 bases and J 0 bases; nucleotides not matched to a gene: 3. The CDR3 totals 15 residues. The CDR3 here is CASSSRGPSTDTQYF. CDR3 in DNA: TGTGCCAGCAGCTCCAGGGGGCCTAGCACAGATACGCAGTATTTT.

V usage is TRBV7-2 and J usage is TRBJ1-4, with 7 bases that match TRBD1. The CDR3 extends over 15 amino acids. Germline CDR1 reads SGHTA; CDR2 reads FQGNSA. V shed 0 bases, J shed 4 bases, and the junction held 2 bases outside the gene matches. The CDR3 DNA follows: TGTGCCAGCAGCTTAGCGGGACAGATTAATGAAAAACTGTTTTTT. Its translation: CASSLAGQINEKLFF.

This sequence joins TRBV7-9 and TRBJ2-7, with 7 bases fitting TRBD1. CDR3 length: 12 residues. CDR1 and CDR2 (germline): SEHNR, FQNEAQ (reference sequence). Unmatched junction bases numbered 5, after V lost 5 bases and J lost 7 bases. The DNA of the CDR3 is TGTGCCAGCAGCCCGCAACAGGGGGAGCAGTACTTC. It is translated as CASSPQQGEQYF.

At least ten counts were recorded for this clonotype. V and J are TRBV21-1 and TRBJ2-1; TRBD1, the D gene given by the table, was not confirmed from the DNA. TRBV21-1 is recorded as a pseudogene. There are 14 residues in the CDR3. CDR3 sequence reads: CASSNAGASNEQFF. The CDR3 region has the DNA TGTGCCAGCAGCAACGCGGGGGCCTCGAATGAGCAGTTCTTC.

A note on this clonotype: A read error may explain this, as a much larger clone is one base away. The chain uses TRBV2 and TRBJ1-4, with D maybe TRBD1 (5 bases). The CDR3 totals 14 residues. CDR1 and CDR2 (germline): SNHLY, FYNNEI. The CDR3: CASRTSQGGEKLLF. The DNA of the CDR3 is TGTGCCAGCAGAACAAGTCAGGGAGGTGAAAAACTGCTTTTT.

This CDR3 reads CASSYPQESNEKLFF. In DNA form, the CDR3 reads TGTGCCAGCAGCTACCCACAGGAATCAAATGAAAAACTGTTTTTT. The chain carries TRBV13 and TRBJ1-4, with TRBD1 as a possible D gene (5 bases). Trimming left V 4 bases short and J 5 bases short, with 14 bases between. Germline CDR1 PRHDT, CDR2 FYEKMQ (reference sequence). The CDR3 extends over 15 amino acids.